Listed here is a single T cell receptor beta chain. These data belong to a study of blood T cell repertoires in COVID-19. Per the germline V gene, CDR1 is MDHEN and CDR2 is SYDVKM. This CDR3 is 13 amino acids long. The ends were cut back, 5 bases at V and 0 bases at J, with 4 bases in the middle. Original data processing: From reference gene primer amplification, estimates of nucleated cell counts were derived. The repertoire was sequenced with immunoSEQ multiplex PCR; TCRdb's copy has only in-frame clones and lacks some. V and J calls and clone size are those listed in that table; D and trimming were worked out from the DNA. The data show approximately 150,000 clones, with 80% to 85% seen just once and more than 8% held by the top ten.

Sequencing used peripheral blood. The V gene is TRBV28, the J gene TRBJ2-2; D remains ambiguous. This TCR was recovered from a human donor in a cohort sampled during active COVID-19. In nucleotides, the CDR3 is TGTGCCAGCAGTCCCACGAACACCGGGGAGCTGTTTTTT. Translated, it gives CASSPTNTGELFF.